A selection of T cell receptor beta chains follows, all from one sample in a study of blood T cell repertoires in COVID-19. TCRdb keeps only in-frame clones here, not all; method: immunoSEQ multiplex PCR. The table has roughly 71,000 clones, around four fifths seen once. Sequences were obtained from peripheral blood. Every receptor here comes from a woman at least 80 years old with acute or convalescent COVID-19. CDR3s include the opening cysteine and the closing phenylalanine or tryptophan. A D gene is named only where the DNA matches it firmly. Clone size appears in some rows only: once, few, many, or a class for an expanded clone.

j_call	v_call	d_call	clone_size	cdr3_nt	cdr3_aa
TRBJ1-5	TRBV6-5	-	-	TGTGCCAGCAAGTCCGGGATTGGCAATCAGCCCCAGCATTTT	CASKSGIGNQPQHF
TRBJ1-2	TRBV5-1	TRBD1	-	TGCGCCAGCAGCTTAGCAGGGGGCGTCGGTGGCTACACCTTC	CASSLAGGVGGYTF
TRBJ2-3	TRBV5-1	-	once	TGCGCCAGCAGCTTGAGTGAAGCGACGGATACGCAGTATTTT	CASSLSEATDTQYF
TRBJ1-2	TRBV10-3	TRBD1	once	TGTGCCATCACCGGAGGGGACAGGGAAAACTATGGCTACACCTTC	CAITGGDRENYGYTF
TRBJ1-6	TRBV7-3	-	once	TGTGCCAGCAGTTCTGGACTGAATTCACCCCTCCACTTT	CASSSGLNSPLHF
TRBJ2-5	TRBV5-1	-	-	TGCGCCAGCAGCTTGGACGGTCCGCGGGGTTTACTGGGGACCCAGTACTTC	CASSLDGPRGLLGTQYF
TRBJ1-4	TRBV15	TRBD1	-	TGTGCCACCAGCAGAGATCGAGGGGGCGCCGGCGAAAAACTGTTTTTT	CATSRDRGGAGEKLFF
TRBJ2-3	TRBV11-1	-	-	TGTGCCAGCAGCGTGCTCTATTGGGATACGCAGTATTTT	CASSVLYWDTQYF
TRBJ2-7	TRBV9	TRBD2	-	TGTGCCAGCAGCGTCCGACCCTGGGGTCCTAGCGGGAGTATCTACGAGCAGTACTTC	CASSVRPWGPSGSIYEQYF
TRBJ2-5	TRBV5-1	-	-	TGCGCCAGCAGCTTCACTCCAGGGTCCCAAGAGACCCAGTACTTC	CASSFTPGSQETQYF
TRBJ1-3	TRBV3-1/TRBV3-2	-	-	TGTGCCAGCAGCTCCCGCGGGGACGGTGGAAACACCATATATTTT	CASSSRGDGGNTIYF
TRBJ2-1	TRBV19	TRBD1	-	TGTGCCAGCCACGACAGGGTTGGCTACAATGAGCAGTTCTTC	CASHDRVGYNEQFF
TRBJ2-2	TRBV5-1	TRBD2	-	TGCGCCAGCAGCTTGGACCAACCCGGCTTGCTAGCGGGATTTGGTAAACCGAACACCGGGGAGCTGTTTTTT	CASSLDQPGLLAGFGKPNTGELFF
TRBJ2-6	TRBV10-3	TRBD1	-	TGTGCCATCAGAAACCAGCTCTGGACAGGGGCCAACGTCCTAACTTTC	CAIRNQLWTGANVLTF
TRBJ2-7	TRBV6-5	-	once	TGTGCCAGCAGCGCCCGGGGTAGATCCTACGAGCAGTACTTC	CASSARGRSYEQYF
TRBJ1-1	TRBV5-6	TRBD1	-	TGTGCCAGCAGCCGCCGGGACAGGTCGAACACTGAAGCTTTCTTT	CASSRRDRSNTEAFF